This T cell receptor beta chain was recovered during a study of cytomegalovirus exposure and HLA in healthy donors. 60 Vbeta and 13 Jbeta primers were used in PCR. Generated by immunoSEQ multiplex PCR, the TCRdb table keeps only in-frame clones and is missing some. The sample includes approximately 190,000 clones, 87% of them seen just once. Only a few counts were recorded for this clone. The target antigen is unknown. Regarding the study as a whole: Rarity held for most TCR sequences, but there were some public TCRs that occurred in many donors. Most of the CMV-associated TCR beta chains (in a later analysis) appeared to be HLA-restricted. The study flagged about 150 TCR beta chains as cytomegalovirus-associated.

Each of the donors was a healthy bone marrow donor. The TCR sequence derives from a man younger than 40 in good health and CMV-seronegative. Sequencing used PBMCs.

The CDR3 DNA follows: TGTGCCAGCCGGGACAGCTCCTACGAGCAGTACTTC. Amino acid sequence: CASRDSSYEQYF. The chain recombines TRBV2 with TRBJ2-7; TRBD1 matches at 7 bases. The CDR3 sequence is 12 residues long. Germline V lookup: CDR1 SNHLY, CDR2 FYNNEI. The junction had 1 base not matched to a gene; V was cut back by 8 bases and J by 0 bases.